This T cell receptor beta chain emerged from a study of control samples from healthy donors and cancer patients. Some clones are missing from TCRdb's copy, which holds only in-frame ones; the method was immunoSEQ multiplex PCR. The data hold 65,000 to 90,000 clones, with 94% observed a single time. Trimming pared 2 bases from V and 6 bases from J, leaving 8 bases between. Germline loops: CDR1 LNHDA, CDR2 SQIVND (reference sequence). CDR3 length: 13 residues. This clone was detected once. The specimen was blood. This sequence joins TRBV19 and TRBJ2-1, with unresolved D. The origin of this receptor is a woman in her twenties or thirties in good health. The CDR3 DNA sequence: TGTGCCAGTAGTATAAGGTCCGCCAATGAGCAGTTCTTC. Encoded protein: CASSIRSANEQFF.